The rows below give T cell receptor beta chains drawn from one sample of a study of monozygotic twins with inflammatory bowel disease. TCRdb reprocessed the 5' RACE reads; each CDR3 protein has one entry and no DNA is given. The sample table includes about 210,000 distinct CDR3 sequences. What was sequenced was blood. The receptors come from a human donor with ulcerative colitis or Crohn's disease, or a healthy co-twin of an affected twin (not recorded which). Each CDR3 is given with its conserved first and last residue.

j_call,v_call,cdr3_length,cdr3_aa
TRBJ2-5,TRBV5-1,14,CASSLEHGRETQYF
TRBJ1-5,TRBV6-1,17,CASSPRGGQYNNQPQHF
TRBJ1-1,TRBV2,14,CASSLLRGNTEAFF
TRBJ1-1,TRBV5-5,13,CASSSAGRTEAFF
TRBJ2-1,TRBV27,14,CASSPRLTYNEQFF
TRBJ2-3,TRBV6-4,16,CASSVGGTSGTDTQYF
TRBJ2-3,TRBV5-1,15,CASSIRTSPPDTQYF
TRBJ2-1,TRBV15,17,CATSRGLAGGPRNEQFF
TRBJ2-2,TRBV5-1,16,CASSFDPGQNTGELFF
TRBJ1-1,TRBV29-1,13,CSVRTLPHTEAFF
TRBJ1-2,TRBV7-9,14,CASSFDRGLDGYTF
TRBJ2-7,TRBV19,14,CASSIRRLSGEQYF
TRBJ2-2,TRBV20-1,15,CSAGGLVGGLGELFF
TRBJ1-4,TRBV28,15,CASSFGSATNEKLFF
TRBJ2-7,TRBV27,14,CASSLGLAGAEQYF
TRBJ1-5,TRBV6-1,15,CASSLTGTGNQPQHF
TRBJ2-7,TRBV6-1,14,CASSEQGSSYEQYF
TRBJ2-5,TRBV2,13,CASRRLFQETQYF
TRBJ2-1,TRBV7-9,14,CATSGLSSYNEQFF
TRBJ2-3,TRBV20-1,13,CSAPWPGTDTQYF
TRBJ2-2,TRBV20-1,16,CSARETTRSFTGELFF
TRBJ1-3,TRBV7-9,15,CASSLDRPAGNTIYF
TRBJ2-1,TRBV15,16,CATSRGVGGGSDEQFF
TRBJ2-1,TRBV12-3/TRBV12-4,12,CASSLGRYEQFF
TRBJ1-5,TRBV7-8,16,CASTPGGQYSNQPQHF
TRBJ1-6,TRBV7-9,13,CASRQGSGGPLHF
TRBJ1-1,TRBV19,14,CASIPQPSGTEAFF
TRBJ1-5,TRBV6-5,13,CASHKKGGQPQHF
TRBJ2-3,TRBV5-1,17,CASSLVSAGGRADTQYF
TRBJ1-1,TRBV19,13,CASSIPGPTEAFF
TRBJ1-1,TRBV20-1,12,CSASGGSTEAFF
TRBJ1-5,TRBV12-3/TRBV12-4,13,CASTGGEYQPQHF
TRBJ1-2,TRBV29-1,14,CSAALGQGGYGYTF
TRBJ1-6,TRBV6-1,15,CASSEGGRGWSPLHF
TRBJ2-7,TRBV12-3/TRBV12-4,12,CASSFRAYEQYF
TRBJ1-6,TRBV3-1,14,CASSQGAHASPLHF
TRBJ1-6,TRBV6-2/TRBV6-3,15,CASSYVDRGVGPLHF
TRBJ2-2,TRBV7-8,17,CASSLVGQGIDTGELFF
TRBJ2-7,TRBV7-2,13,CASSLAGVYEQYF
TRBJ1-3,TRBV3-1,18,CASSQGVLRQRFRNTIYF
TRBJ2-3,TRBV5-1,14,CASSLSRPRDTQYF
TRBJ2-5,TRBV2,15,CARANYRGDQETQYF
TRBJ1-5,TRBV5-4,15,CASSRGRTSGQPQHF
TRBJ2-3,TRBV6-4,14,CASAAGGSTDTQYF
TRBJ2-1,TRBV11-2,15,CASSSGQGNYNEQFF
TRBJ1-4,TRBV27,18,CASSLSVPRGRLNEKLFF
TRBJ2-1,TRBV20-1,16,CSARRPGTSGGNEQFF
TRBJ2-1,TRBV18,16,CASSPRSGGAENEQFF
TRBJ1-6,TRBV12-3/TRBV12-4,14,CASTSRTDFSPLHF
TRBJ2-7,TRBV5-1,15,CASSSTGGYSYEQYF
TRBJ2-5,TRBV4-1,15,CASSRPQLAGETQYF
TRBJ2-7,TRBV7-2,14,CASSLGTEPYEQYF
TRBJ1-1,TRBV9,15,CASSVGPGLNTEAFF
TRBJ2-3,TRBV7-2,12,CASSFVIDTQYF
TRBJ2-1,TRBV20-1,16,CSALSAVAATHNEQFF